This T cell receptor (beta chain) comes out of a study of T cell changes during pregnancy in multiple sclerosis. This clone occurred once. The repertoire was sequenced with immunoSEQ multiplex PCR; TCRdb's copy has only in-frame clones and lacks some. The sample contains around 69,000 clones, 75% to 95% of which appear only once. This CDR3 comprises 14 residues. Germline V gives CDR1 SGHRS, CDR2 YFSETQ. Trimming stripped 2 bases from V and 4 bases from J, with 10 bases between. The clonotype originates from a female donor with multiple sclerosis, enrolled in a pregnancy study. The material was CD8+ T cells from peripheral blood mononuclear cells, obtained before pregnancy. J is TRBJ2-1 and V is TRBV5-1, with D possibly matching TRBD2 (6 bases). Here the CDR3 reads CASSFGDSYNEQFF. The CDR3 region has the DNA TGCGCCAGCAGCTTCGGGGACTCTTACAATGAGCAGTTCTTC. Complete variable domain (other parts from reference TRBV5-1 and TRBJ2-1): KAGVTQTPRYLIKTRGQQVTLSCSPISGHRSVSWYQQTPGQGLQFLFEYFSETQRNKGNFPGRFSGRQFSNSRSEMNVSTLELGDSALYLCASSFGDSYNEQFFGPGTRLTVL.